Listed here is a single T cell receptor (beta chain). What it binds is unknown. Primers for the PCR totalled 60 Vbeta and 13 Jbeta. Assay used: immunoSEQ multiplex PCR; TCRdb lists only in-frame clones, some missing. The table records 150,000 to 200,000 clones, around 75% of them present only once. This sample stems from a study of cytomegalovirus exposure and HLA in healthy donors. Findings of the study overall: Donors belonging to an Asian-associated ancestry cluster reportedly showed fewer N-insertions in productive TCRs than the roughly 700-donor mean, according to what a later analysis found. In a later analysis, HLA-C alleles had the fewest associated TCRs, DRB1 alleles the most. Immune exposure was documented only through CMV serostatus. A later analysis appeared to link common viral pathogens to several of the most significant clusters.

Trimming removed 8 bases from V and 2 bases from J, with 13 bases in between. This CDR3 spans 14 amino acids. The germline V gene encodes CDR1 MDHEN and CDR2 SYDVKM. The sequenced material came from PBMCs. This TCR came from a woman between 40 and 50 years old in good health and CMV-seropositive. V is TRBV28 and J is TRBJ1-5, with D hard to call. The CDR3 nucleotides are TGTGCCAGCCGGACTTTCGCGGGCAATCAGCCCCAGCATTTT. Its protein is CASRTFAGNQPQHF.